A selection of T cell receptor beta chains follows, all from one sample in a study of response to subunit inactivated influenza vaccine. TCRdb re-called the RT-PCR reads with MiXCR, one entry per CDR3 protein. The sample has 560,000 or so distinct CDR3 sequences, less than 10% seen once; the top ten hold approximately 12%. The sequenced sample was PBMCs from blood, obtained less than 25 months after vaccination. The receptors were sampled from a man between 50 and 70 years old who received an inactivated influenza vaccine. Both conserved end residues are part of each CDR3. The order of the fields is J gene, clone size, V gene, D gene, CDR3 DNA, CDR3 protein. The D gene is left open where the match is weak. Clone size is shown for a subset of rows, as once, few, many or a class of expanded clone.

>TRBJ1-1|few|TRBV7-2|TRBD1
TGTGCCAGCAGCCCTCAGGCAGGGGGCCGAACTGAAGCTTTCTTT
CASSPQAGGRTEAFF
>TRBJ2-1|few|TRBV27|TRBD2
TGTGCCAGCAGTCCCCGGACTAGCGGACAGTATGAGCAGTTCTTC
CASSPRTSGQYEQFF
>TRBJ2-3|many|TRBV12-3/TRBV12-4|TRBD1
TGTGCCAGCAGTTTTAGACAGGGAGCAGATACGCAGTATTTT
CASSFRQGADTQYF
>TRBJ2-3|many|TRBV12-3/TRBV12-4|NA
TGTGCCAGCAGTGGCGGGGCAAGCACAGATACGCAGTATTTT
CASSGGASTDTQYF
>TRBJ1-4|NA|TRBV4-2|TRBD1
TGTGCCAGCAGCCGATTCCAGGGGGGGGATGAAAAACTGTTTTTT
CASSRFQGGDEKLFF
>TRBJ2-3|few|TRBV10-3|TRBD2
TGTGCCATCAGTGGCGGGACTAGCGGGAGCACAGATACGCAGTATTTT
CAISGGTSGSTDTQYF
>TRBJ2-1|many|TRBV12-3/TRBV12-4|TRBD2
TGTGCCAGCAGTTCCAAAGCGGGCGGGAGGGCCGTCAATGAGCAGTTCTTC
CASSSKAGGRAVNEQFF
>TRBJ1-4|many|TRBV5-1|NA
TGCGCCAGCAGCCCCCGAGGACTCGGCGAAAAACTGTTTTTT
CASSPRGLGEKLFF
>TRBJ2-1|few|TRBV9|NA
TGTGCCAGCAGCGTAGTTGCGGGCGCCTCCTACAATGAGCAGTTCTTC
CASSVVAGASYNEQFF
>TRBJ2-1|few|TRBV5-6|NA
TGTGCCAGCAGACCAATCTGGGGCGGATCCGACCATGAGCAGTTCTTC
CASRPIWGGSDHEQFF
>TRBJ2-2|NA|TRBV20-1|TRBD1
TGCAGTGCTAAACAGGGGGCCGGGGAGCTGTTTTTT
CSAKQGAGELFF
>TRBJ2-3|NA|TRBV7-9|TRBD2
TGTGCCAGCAGCTTTAGCGGGAGGGCAGATACGCAGTATTTT
CASSFSGRADTQYF
>TRBJ2-3|NA|TRBV20-1|TRBD2
TGCAGTGCTAGGACGGCGGGAGAAGGGACAGATACGCAGTATTTT
CSARTAGEGTDTQYF
>TRBJ2-6|few|TRBV4-3|NA
TGCGCCAGCAGCCAAGAATGGCACTCTGGGGCCAACGTCCTGACTTTC
CASSQEWHSGANVLTF
>TRBJ2-7|few|TRBV2|NA
TGTGCCAGCAGTGAGGGGGGCCACGAGCAGTACTTC
CASSEGGHEQYF
>TRBJ1-6|few|TRBV7-9|NA
TGTGCCAGCAGCCCATATAGATTCAGGGACGCCGATTCACCCCTCCACTTT
CASSPYRFRDADSPLHF
>TRBJ2-2|few|TRBV10-3|TRBD1
TGTGCCATCAGTGTACCTTCGCCCCGGGACAGGCTTCACACCGGGGAGCTGTTTTTT
CAISVPSPRDRLHTGELFF
>TRBJ2-7|NA|TRBV4-1|TRBD1
TGCGCCAGCAGCCAAGCGGCTGGGTTCCGGGACAGGGGTTACGAGCAGTACTTC
CASSQAAGFRDRGYEQYF
>TRBJ2-2|few|TRBV14|NA
TGTGCCAGCAGCCAAGGGGCGGGGGCCGTTAACACCGGGGAGCTGTTTTTT
CASSQGAGAVNTGELFF
>TRBJ2-2|many|TRBV5-1|NA
TGCGCCAGCAGCTTGTATGTTTTACATAACACCGGGGAGCTGTTTTTT
CASSLYVLHNTGELFF
>TRBJ2-1|few|TRBV27|TRBD2
TGTGCCAGCAGTCCGAAGCGGGACGGTCTGATCGGGTCCCTTGAGCAGTTCTTC
CASSPKRDGLIGSLEQFF
>TRBJ2-1|NA|TRBV5-6|TRBD1
TGTGCCAGCAGCTTGTTACCGACAGGGGTCAATGAGCAGTTCTTC
CASSLLPTGVNEQFF
>TRBJ2-7|NA|TRBV6-6|NA
TGTGCCAGCAGTTACGAGGAAACCTACGAGCAGTACTTC
CASSYEETYEQYF
>TRBJ1-1|NA|TRBV27|TRBD1
TGTGCCAGCAGTGTCAAACAGGGGTGGGGCACTGAAGCTTTCTTT
CASSVKQGWGTEAFF
>TRBJ2-1|many|TRBV29-1|TRBD2
TGCAGTGGGTTCGGGACTAGCGGGTATAATGAGCAGTTCTTC
CSGFGTSGYNEQFF
>TRBJ1-2|many|TRBV12-3/TRBV12-4|NA
TGTGCCACCAAGCCACACCCAGATCCTTATGGCTACACCTTC
CATKPHPDPYGYTF
>TRBJ2-7|few|TRBV6-5|TRBD1
TGTGCCAGCAGTTACTCCGGGACAGGTCTCTCCTACGAGCAGTACTTC
CASSYSGTGLSYEQYF
>TRBJ1-3|NA|TRBV5-1|NA
TGCGCCAGCAGCCCGACCGGGAGCATCTCTGGAAACACCATATATTTT
CASSPTGSISGNTIYF
>TRBJ2-7|NA|TRBV3-1|NA
TGTGCCAGCAGCCAAGTTGGAGGGGAGTCGGTGCAGTACTTC
CASSQVGGESVQYF
>TRBJ1-5|many|TRBV10-3|TRBD1
TGTGCCATCAGTGAACAGGGGGCGAGGCAGCCCCAGCATTTT
CAISEQGARQPQHF
>TRBJ2-1|few|TRBV20-1|NA
TGCAGTGCTAGATTCGAAGGCGACCAGTTCTTC
CSARFEGDQFF
>TRBJ2-2|NA|TRBV12-3/TRBV12-4|NA
TGTGCCAGCCCGACGCCGACTAGTTTAGGAGCCGGGGAGCTGTTTTTT
CASPTPTSLGAGELFF
>TRBJ2-7|few|TRBV19|NA
TGTGCCAGTAGTATGACGGGCAGATCCGAGCAGTACTTC
CASSMTGRSEQYF
>TRBJ2-6|many|TRBV4-3|NA
TGCGCCAGCACTAAGGGAGGGGCCAACGTCCTGACTTTC
CASTKGGANVLTF
>TRBJ2-3|few|TRBV5-1|NA
TGCGCCAGCAGCTTGGTGATGGCAGATACGCAGTATTTT
CASSLVMADTQYF
>TRBJ2-2|few|TRBV7-2|NA
TGTGCCAGCAGCTTAACGTGGGCGGAGGGGGCCGGGGAGCTGTTTTTT
CASSLTWAEGAGELFF
>TRBJ2-7|NA|TRBV20-1|NA
TGCAGTGCTTCGGGACTGGATTCCTACGAGCAGTACTTC
CSASGLDSYEQYF
>TRBJ2-1|many|TRBV6-5|TRBD1
TGTGCCAGCAGTTACTCTGGGACAGATGAGCAGTTCTTC
CASSYSGTDEQFF
>TRBJ2-1|many|TRBV27|TRBD1
TGTGCCAGCAGTTTATCGGGGACAGGGGGCGCCGGTGAGCAGTTCTTC
CASSLSGTGGAGEQFF
>TRBJ2-1|few|TRBV3-1|NA
TGTGCCAGCAGGGACCCCGGACGCGCTGAGCAGTTCTTC
CASRDPGRAEQFF